The sequence of this T cell receptor (beta chain) was determined in a study of OX40 agonist ivuxolimab in advanced cancers. For the study at large: Of the participants, approximately 40% had some prior anti-PD-1, anti-PD-L1 or anti-CTLA-4 therapy, which was allowed.

Some clones are missing from TCRdb's copy, which holds only in-frame ones; the method was immunoSEQ multiplex PCR. In the table there are just over 60,000 clones, more than 85% of which are singletons. Per germline, CDR1 GTSNPN and CDR2 SVGIG (reference sequence). The germline V and J ends were trimmed by 4 bases and 3 bases, with 12 bases remaining between them. This CDR3 contains 13 residues. The source was CD4+ or CD8+ T cells sorted from blood, collected in a trial of the OX40 agonist ivuxolimab. V is TRBV30 and J is TRBJ1-2; D possibly corresponds to TRBD1 (6 bases). This sequence was found in an adult with an advanced solid tumor such as melanoma, head and neck, liver or kidney cancer. The DNA for the CDR3 is TGTGCCTGGACCCTGGACAGTGACTATGGCTACACCTTC. Protein sequence: CAWTLDSDYGYTF.